One and the same sample provided the 13 T cell receptor beta chains below, sequenced in a study of blood T cell repertoires in COVID-19. Measured with immunoSEQ multiplex PCR; TCRdb has only the in-frame clones, and not every one. The sample lists 200,000 to 250,000 clones, approximately 85% occurring once. The sample comprised peripheral blood. Source of these receptors: a woman of 80 years or more with COVID-19, enrolled during active disease.

The J gene is TRBJ1-5, the V gene TRBV18; no reliable D call. CDR1 and CDR2 (germline): KGHSH, LQKENI. V lost 5 bases and J lost 0, with 11 bases in between. The CDR3 totals 15 residues. Here the CDR3 DNA reads TGTGCCAGCTCAACCGGGGTAAATAGCAATCAGCCCCAGCATTTT. Translating it yields CASSTGVNSNQPQHF.

The V call is TRBV28, the J call TRBJ1-4; the D gene is possibly TRBD1 (5 bases). Germline values: CDR1 MDHEN, CDR2 SYDVKM. Trimming removed 5 bases at V and 5 bases at J, with 15 bases between. This CDR3 region has 15 residues. The CDR3 DNA follows: TGTGCCAGCAGTGGAGCGGACGGGGGGAATGAAAAACTGTTTTTT. Its translation: CASSGADGGNEKLFF.

The chain has TRBV5-5 and TRBJ1-1; a possible D gene is TRBD1 (5 bases). Trimming left V 4 bases short and J 6 bases short, with 19 bases between. Germline V gives CDR1 SGHKS, CDR2 YYEKEE (reference sequence). The CDR3 runs to 15 residues. The CDR3 sequence: CASSPAGQSWAEAFF. CDR3 DNA sequence: TGTGCCAGCAGCCCGGCTGGACAATCTTGGGCTGAAGCTTTCTTT.

The gene calls are TRBV6-5 and TRBJ2-1, with TRBD2 matching 8 bases. This CDR3 has 16 residues. J lost 6 bases, V lost 0 bases, and 7 bases had no gene match. The germline V gene encodes CDR1 MNHEY and CDR2 SVGAGI. CDR3 loop: CASSYSSAGGLNEQFF. In DNA form, the CDR3 reads TGTGCCAGCAGTTACTCGTCGGCGGGGGGCCTCAATGAGCAGTTCTTC.

This chain uses TRBV5-1 with TRBJ2-3, with TRBD2 matching over 10 bases. CDR3 length equals 17 residues. Trimming at V came to 3 bases and at J to 0 bases, leaving 7 bases not matched to a gene. Germline loops: CDR1 SGHRS, CDR2 YFSETQ. The CDR3 DNA is TGCGCCAGCAGCTACAAGCGGGGGGGCCAGAGCACAGATACGCAGTATTTT. The encoded protein is CASSYKRGGQSTDTQYF.

V usage is TRBV25-1 and J usage is TRBJ1-2, with D unclear. This CDR3 is built from 16 residues. Germline V gives CDR1 MGHDK, CDR2 SYGVNS. Trimming took off 3 bases at V and 0 bases at J, with 14 bases between the two ends. Here the CDR3 DNA reads TGTGCCAGCAGTGAGCTCCAGTCGCCTGCTAACTATGGCTACACCTTC. Translated, it gives CASSELQSPANYGYTF.

The count of this clone is one. The chain couples TRBV19 to TRBJ2-1; TRBD2 aligns across 10 bases. The J segment lost 6 bases and the V segment lost 6 bases, leaving 8 bases of the junction unmatched. The CDR3 extends over 15 amino acids. Germline lookup yields CDR1 LNHDA and CDR2 SQIVND (reference sequence). The CDR3 reads CASRPGLAESNEQFF. Written as DNA, the CDR3 is TGTGCCAGTAGACCTGGACTAGCGGAAAGCAATGAGCAGTTCTTC.

V and J are TRBV25-1 and TRBJ1-1; 7 nucleotides line up with TRBD1. CDR1 is MGHDK, CDR2 SYGVNS, per germline. The length of the CDR3 is 13 residues. With V trimmed by 5 bases and J by 0 bases, 0 bases remained unmatched. CDR3 protein: CASSQGVNTEAFF. The CDR3 DNA follows: TGTGCCAGCAGTCAGGGGGTGAACACTGAAGCTTTCTTT.

The V gene is TRBV9, the J gene TRBJ2-5; 12 bases map to TRBD2. CDR1 and CDR2 from the germline V gene are SGDLS and YYNGEE. This CDR3 contains 18 residues. The J segment lost 5 bases and the V segment lost 2 bases, leaving 13 bases of the junction unmatched. The CDR3 region is CASSVAGTSGPRGETQYF. The DNA of the CDR3 is TGTGCCAGCAGCGTCGCCGGGACTAGCGGGCCCCGAGGGGAGACCCAGTACTTC. Complete variable domain (other parts from reference TRBV9 and TRBJ2-5): DSGVTQTPKHLITATGQRVTLRCSPRSGDLSVYWYQQSLDQGLQFLIQYYNGEERAKGNILERFSAQQFPDLHSELNLSSLELGDSALYFCASSVAGTSGPRGETQYFGPGTRLLVL.

This sequence joins TRBV5-1 and TRBJ2-1; a possible D gene is TRBD2 (6 bases). CDR3 length: 15 residues. Looked up from germline, CDR1 is SGHRS and CDR2 is YFSETQ. V gave up 2 bases and J gave up 0 bases, with 9 bases separating them. CDR3 region: CASSFMGGSYNEQFF. The DNA of the CDR3 is TGCGCCAGCAGCTTTATGGGGGGCTCCTACAATGAGCAGTTCTTC.

This chain links TRBV3-1 (or the pseudogene TRBV3-2) with TRBJ1-1; TRBD1 aligns across 7 bases. Trimming removed 1 base from V and 6 bases from J; junction bases left unmatched: 5. This CDR3 comprises 14 residues. Germline V gene data show CDR1 as LGHDT and CDR2 as YNNKEL (reference sequence). The CDR3 nucleotides read TGTGCCAGCAGCCAAGTCGAAAGGGGGCCTGAAGCTTTCTTT. This gives the protein CASSQVERGPEAFF.

The chain couples TRBV18 to TRBJ2-7; 10 bases fit TRBD1. V lost 5 bases to trimming and J lost 6 bases; unmatched junction nucleotides: 4. Germline values: CDR1 KGHSH, CDR2 LQKENI. The CDR3 is 13 residues long. CDR3 DNA sequence: TGTGCCAGCTCAACAGGACAGGGGGGCGAGCAGTACTTC. Translation gives CASSTGQGGEQYF.

Of note for this clone: Other DNA sequences in this sample translate to the same CDR3. The chain employs TRBV7-3 and TRBJ2-6; the match to TRBD1 covers 7 bases. CDR1 and CDR2 (germline): SGHTA, FQGTGA. The CDR3 has 16 amino acids. V lost 1 base and J lost 0; bases outside the gene matches: 0. CDR3 sequence reads: CASSLKGASGANVLTF. DNA for the CDR3: TGTGCCAGCAGCTTAAAGGGGGCCTCTGGGGCCAACGTCCTGACTTTC.